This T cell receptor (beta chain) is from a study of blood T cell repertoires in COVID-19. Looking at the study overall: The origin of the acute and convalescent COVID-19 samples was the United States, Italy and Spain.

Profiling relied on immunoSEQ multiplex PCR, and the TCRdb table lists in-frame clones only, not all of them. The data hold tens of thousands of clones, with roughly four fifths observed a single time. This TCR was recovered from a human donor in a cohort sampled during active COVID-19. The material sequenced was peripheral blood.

The CDR3 DNA is TGTGCCAGCAGCTTCCTCAGGGGCGGTGACACTGAAGCTTTCTTT. It is translated as CASSFLRGGDTEAFF. The chain uses TRBV11-2 and TRBJ1-1; maybe TRBD1 (6 bases). The V end was cut by 3 bases, the J end by 3 bases, with 14 bases between. The CDR3 extends over 15 amino acids. Per the germline V gene, CDR1 is SGHAT and CDR2 is FQNNGV.